The 29 T cell receptor beta chains below were found in one sample sequenced in a study of cytomegalovirus exposure and HLA in healthy donors listed by TCRdb under 2017. Receptor libraries were prepared by the immunoSEQ multiplex PCR assay. For the multiplex PCR, a mixture combining 60 forward primers for TCR Vbeta segments and 13 reverse primers for TCR Jbeta segments was used. TCRdb re-hosts the immuneACCESS table, in-frame sequences only. Its copies lack some clones; in the studies checked, an unresolved V gene accounts for under half of them, and the cause for the rest is not known. Per the sample table, the count is about 55,000 clones. The ten biggest clones cover 8.9% of the sample. What was sequenced was PBMCs. The receptors were gathered from a man in his fifties or sixties in good health and CMV-seropositive.

J is TRBJ2-3 and V is TRBV9, with 8 positions matching TRBD2. Looked up from germline, CDR1 is SGDLS and CDR2 is YYNGEE. The CDR3 runs 14 residues. The V segment lost 6 bases and the J segment 9 bases; nucleotides outside the gene matches: 12. The CDR3 bases are TGTGCCAGCAATTCCGGGGGGGCCTCGCCCACGCAGTATTTT. Amino acids: CASNSGGASPTQYF.

V usage is TRBV6-5 and J usage is TRBJ1-1; 10 bases line up with TRBD1. Unmatched junction bases numbered 7, after V lost 5 bases and J lost 7 bases. Per germline, CDR1 MNHEY and CDR2 SVGAGI. The length of the CDR3 is 14 residues. The CDR3 DNA reads as TGTGCCAGCAGTCCTCCGACAGGGGGCAATGAAGCTTTCTTT. Its protein product is CASSPPTGGNEAFF.

The chain couples TRBV5-1 to TRBJ2-7, with a possible D match to TRBD1 (6 bases). CDR3 length: 15 residues. Trimming cost V 2 bases and J 2 bases, with 14 bases left between them. CDR1 SGHRS and CDR2 YFSETQ come from the germline V gene. CDR3 sequence reads: CASSLLPGQPYEQYF. CDR3 bases: TGCGCCAGCAGCTTATTACCGGGACAACCCTACGAGCAGTACTTC.

The V and J genes are TRBV7-6 and TRBJ2-1, with a tentative D call TRBD1 (5 bases). Germline V lookup: CDR1 SGHVS, CDR2 FNYEAQ. Deletions cut 2 bases from V and 8 bases from J, with 10 bases between. CDR3 size: 13 residues. The CDR3 reads CASSLNSRDEQFF. The CDR3 DNA reads as TGTGCCAGCAGCTTAAACAGCAGGGATGAGCAGTTCTTC.

CDR3 DNA: TGTGCCAGCAGTTCACAGGGTAACGGCTATGGCTACACCTTC. Translating gives CASSSQGNGYGYTF. This chain links TRBV6-5 with TRBJ1-2, with a possible D match to TRBD1 (6 bases). The CDR3 covers 14 residues. Germline CDR1 reads MNHEY; CDR2 reads SVGAGI. Between the trimmed V and J ends, which lost 4 bases and 4 bases, there was a span of 13 bases.

The chain combines TRBV30 with TRBJ1-5; D might be TRBD1 (6 bases). The CDR3 contains 14 residues. Germline-derived CDR1 and CDR2 are GTSNPN and SVGIG (reference sequence). V was clipped by 4 bases and J by 11 bases, with 21 bases between them. The CDR3 nucleotides are TGTGCCTGGATGGCGGGCGGAGTTGGACAGTCCCAGCATTTT. Amino acids: CAWMAGGVGQSQHF. The whole variable domain, remainder taken from reference TRBV30 and TRBJ1-5, is SQTIHQWPATLVQPVGSPLSLECTVEGTSNPNLYWYRQAAGRGLQLLFYSVGIGQISSEVPQNLSASRPQDRQFILSSKKLLLSDSGFYLCAWMAGGVGQSQHFGDGTRLSIL.

The chain has TRBV7-9 and TRBJ2-1; the D gene is possibly TRBD2 (6 bases). CDR1 and CDR2 (germline): SEHNR, FQNEAQ (reference sequence). Trimming removed 1 base at V and 2 bases at J, with 9 bases between. The CDR3 length is 15 residues. For the CDR3, the DNA is TGTGCCAGCAGCTTAGTAGCGGCCCCCTACAATGAGCAGTTCTTC. It translates to CASSLVAAPYNEQFF. Full variable domain (rest looked up from reference TRBV7-9 and TRBJ2-1): DTGVSQNPRHKITKRGQNVTFRCDPISEHNRLYWYRQTLGQGPEFLTYFQNEAQLEKSRLLSDRFSAERPKGSFSTLEIQRTEQGDSAMYLCASSLVAAPYNEQFFGPGTRLTVL.

This chain links TRBV29-1 with TRBJ1-4; possibly TRBD1 for D (5 bases). CDR1 is SQVTM, CDR2 ANQGSEA, per germline. Deletions cut 7 bases from V and 4 bases from J, with 13 bases between. The CDR3 has 13 amino acids. The DNA of the CDR3 is TGCAGCGCCCGGCGGGGGGTTAATGAAAAACTGTTTTTT. Translating gives CSARRGVNEKLFF.

This sequence joins TRBV5-1 and TRBJ1-3; TRBD1 might be the D (6 bases). Trimming left V 4 bases short and J 4 bases short, with 12 bases between. Per the germline V gene, CDR1 is SGHRS and CDR2 is YFSETQ. The CDR3 covers 14 residues. The DNA of the CDR3 is TGCGCCAGCAGCCTAAGGGGGGGAGGAAACACCATATATTTT. It yields the protein CASSLRGGGNTIYF.

This chain connects TRBV5-4 to TRBJ2-7, with 8 bases identical to TRBD2. With 1 base clipped from V and 2 bases from J, the junction kept 5 bases outside the gene matches. Looked up from germline, CDR1 is SGHNT and CDR2 is YYREEE (reference sequence). The CDR3 sequence is 15 residues long. The CDR3 sequence is CASSLTAGGTYEQYF. In nucleotides, the CDR3 is TGTGCCAGCAGCTTGACGGCGGGGGGTACCTACGAGCAGTACTTC.

The chain employs TRBV6-1 and TRBJ1-5; D gene unclear. Germline values: CDR1 MNHNS, CDR2 SASEGT. Trimming took 7 bases from V and 2 from J, leaving 6 bases between them. The CDR3 totals 12 residues. The CDR3 DNA follows: TGTGCCAGCAACGAGGGCAATCAGCCCCAGCATTTT. Protein product: CASNEGNQPQHF.

This chain joins TRBV9 and TRBJ1-2; D perhaps matches TRBD1 (6 bases). V was pared by 2 bases and J by 3 bases, with 23 bases between. The CDR3 totals 18 residues. Germline CDR1 reads SGDLS; CDR2 reads YYNGEE. The CDR3 protein is CASSVGLPLRGGDYGYTF. The CDR3 DNA reads TGTGCCAGCAGCGTCGGTCTCCCCCTCAGGGGTGGCGACTATGGCTACACCTTC. Full variable domain (rest looked up from reference TRBV9 and TRBJ1-2): DSGVTQTPKHLITATGQRVTLRCSPRSGDLSVYWYQQSLDQGLQFLIQYYNGEERAKGNILERFSAQQFPDLHSELNLSSLELGDSALYFCASSVGLPLRGGDYGYTFGSGTRLTVV.

The chain is built from TRBV30 and TRBJ2-7; 7 bases align to TRBD1. Germline trimming cut 0 bases from V and 5 bases from J; bases unmatched to any gene: 7. Per the germline V gene, CDR1 is GTSNPN and CDR2 is SVGIG (reference sequence). The CDR3 is 14 amino acids. CDR3 bases: TGTGCCTGGAGTGTTCGGACAGGTTACGACGAGCAGTACTTC. As protein: CAWSVRTGYDEQYF.

A remark on this clone: Other nucleotide sequences from this sample produce the same CDR3. CDR3 bases: TGTGCCAGCAGCCAAGATTCCACTAGACGGAGTGAGACCCAGTACTTC. This translates into CASSQDSTRRSETQYF. The chain links TRBV4-2 to TRBJ2-5; perhaps TRBD2 as D (5 bases). V was pared by 0 bases and J by 5 bases, with 16 bases between. The CDR3 runs 16 residues. CDR1 and CDR2 from the germline V gene are LGHNA and YNFKEQ.

V usage is TRBV4-1 and J usage is TRBJ1-5; tentatively, D is TRBD1 (5 bases). The CDR3 runs 14 residues. In germline, CDR1 is MGHRA, CDR2 YSYEKL. The V gene lost 2 bases and the J gene lost 8 bases, with 13 bases spanning the gap. The CDR3 here is CASSQTTGAKPQHF. CDR3 nucleotide sequence: TGCGCCAGCAGCCAAACTACAGGCGCGAAGCCCCAGCATTTT.

Comments on this clone: One junction end does not reproduce the germline sequence, and a read error may be involved. CDR3 amino acids: CAWSRGGTEDFF. The CDR3 region has the DNA TGTGCCTGGAGTCGGGGGGGGACTGAAGATTTCTTT. The chain employs TRBV30 and TRBJ1-1, with D perhaps matching TRBD1 (5 bases). This CDR3 spans 12 amino acids. CDR1 is GTSNPN and CDR2 is SVGIG in the germline V gene (reference sequence).

The J gene is TRBJ1-1, the V gene TRBV5-4; TRBD1 matches 10 bases. The germline V gene has CDR1 SGHNT and CDR2 YYREEE (reference sequence). V lost 1 base and J lost 3; bases outside the gene matches: 6. CDR3 length: 16 amino acids. The CDR3: CASSLQGQGTDTEAFF. DNA for the CDR3: TGTGCCAGCAGCTTGCAGGGACAGGGGACCGACACTGAAGCTTTCTTT.

V usage is TRBV27 and J usage is TRBJ2-7; 8 bases fit TRBD1. Germline CDR1 reads MNHEY; CDR2 reads SMNVEV (reference sequence). This CDR3 has 16 amino acids. J was trimmed by 7 bases and V by 5 bases; bases with no gene match: 16. This chain's CDR3 is CASSPAGSTGVSEQYF. CDR3 bases: TGTGCCAGCAGTCCCGCGGGCTCGACAGGGGTGAGTGAGCAGTACTTC.

V is TRBV5-8 and J is TRBJ1-2; TRBD1 aligns across 9 bases. The CDR3 contains 13 residues. The junction had 1 base not matched to a gene; V was cut back by 3 bases and J by 4 bases. The V gene's germline CDR1 is SGHTS and CDR2 YDEGEE. The CDR3 bases are TGTGCCAGCAGCTCGGGACAGGGCTATGGCTACACCTTC. Its protein product is CASSSGQGYGYTF.

CDR3 bases: TGTGCCAGCAGTCACGGACAACTATCCAATGAGCAGTTCTTC. Its protein is CASSHGQLSNEQFF. This chain joins TRBV7-9 and TRBJ2-1; D may be TRBD1 (5 bases). V dropped 6 bases and J dropped 6 bases, with 15 bases sitting between them. This CDR3 has 14 amino acids. The germline gives CDR1 SEHNR, CDR2 FQNEAQ (reference sequence).

The V call is TRBV7-9, the J call TRBJ2-1; D uncertain. This CDR3 has 14 residues. Germline V gene sequence: CDR1 SEHNR, CDR2 FQNEAQ (reference sequence). V was clipped by 6 bases and J by 0 bases, with 9 bases between them. The CDR3 is CASRRSSSYNEQFF. The CDR3, as DNA: TGTGCCAGCAGGCGGTCAAGCTCCTACAATGAGCAGTTCTTC.

The genes are TRBV6-5 and TRBJ1-2, with 10 bases fitting TRBD1. CDR1 is MNHEY and CDR2 is SVGAGI in the germline V gene. The CDR3 loop spans 15 amino acids. J was trimmed by 4 bases and V by 7 bases; bases with no gene match: 9. The CDR3 is CASKIGQGETYGYTF. CDR3 nucleotide sequence: TGTGCCAGCAAGATCGGACAGGGGGAAACCTATGGCTACACCTTC.

This chain joins TRBV30 and TRBJ1-2; D might be TRBD1 (6 bases). V lost 5 bases and J 5 bases, leaving 15 bases between the germline ends. This CDR3 comprises 13 residues. CDR1 GTSNPN and CDR2 SVGIG come from the germline V gene (reference sequence). The DNA of the CDR3 is TGTGCCTGGGGGTTACAGGGCGGATATGGCTACACCTTC. It yields the protein CAWGLQGGYGYTF. Variable domain in full (rest from reference TRBV30 and TRBJ1-2): SQTIHQWPATLVQPVGSPLSLECTVEGTSNPNLYWYRQAAGRGLQLLFYSVGIGQISSEVPQNLSASRPQDRQFILSSKKLLLSDSGFYLCAWGLQGGYGYTFGSGTRLTVV.

V and J are TRBV19 and TRBJ1-1; 11 nucleotides agree with TRBD1. Trimming took 7 bases from V and 5 from J; bases not matched to a gene: 9. This CDR3 spans 15 amino acids. Germline V CDR1 and CDR2: LNHDA, SQIVND (reference sequence). The CDR3 DNA follows: TGTGCCAGTAAGCCTCGGACAGGGGGCTGGACTGAAGCTTTCTTT. It translates to CASKPRTGGWTEAFF.

V and J are TRBV30 and TRBJ1-6, with 7 bases identical to TRBD1. This CDR3 comprises 15 residues. Germline trimming cut 2 bases from V and 10 bases from J; bases unmatched to any gene: 11. Looked up from germline, CDR1 is GTSNPN and CDR2 is SVGIG (reference sequence). The CDR3 region has the DNA TGTGCCTGGAGTATACTTCAGGGGGGCAACTCACCCCTCCACTTT. Its translation is CAWSILQGGNSPLHF.

The chain links TRBV28 to TRBJ1-2, with D possibly being TRBD1 (6 bases). The CDR3 loop spans 15 amino acids. Germline lookup yields CDR1 MDHEN and CDR2 SYDVKM. V lost 5 bases to trimming and J lost 2 bases, with 15 bases between them. CDR3 DNA: TGTGCCAGCAGTGTAGCGGGGGGGCGGAACTATGGCTACACCTTC. This translates into CASSVAGGRNYGYTF.

The gene calls are TRBV11-3 and TRBJ1-1, with a weak D call TRBD1 (5 bases). The CDR3 consists of 13 residues. V lost 5 bases, J lost 7 bases, and 14 bases lay in between. Germline V gene sequence: CDR1 SGHNT, CDR2 YENEEA. As DNA, the CDR3 is TGTGCCAGCAGCCGAGCGCCAAGGGGTGAAGCTTTCTTT. It yields the protein CASSRAPRGEAFF. Based on the CDR3 plus reference TRBV11-3 and TRBJ1-1, the full variable domain is EAGVVQSPRYKIIEKKQPVAFWCNPISGHNTLYWYLQNLGQGPELLIRYENEEAVDDSQLPKDRFSAERLKGVDSTLKIQPAELGDSAVYLCASSRAPRGEAFFGQGTRLTVV.

The chain is built from TRBV6-1 and TRBJ2-1; TRBD2 matches 12 bases. V lost 11 bases to trimming and J lost 8 bases; unmatched junction nucleotides: 7. Germline CDR1 reads MNHNS; CDR2 reads SASEGT. The CDR3 length is 13 residues. The CDR3 here is CAGGTSGRHEQFF. Here the CDR3 DNA reads TGTGCCGGAGGGACTAGCGGGCGGCATGAGCAGTTCTTC.

The chain has TRBV29-1 and TRBJ1-2; D is perhaps TRBD1 (5 bases). Germline V gene sequence: CDR1 SQVTM, CDR2 ANQGSEA. Trimming removed 5 bases from V and 4 bases from J, with 14 bases in between. This CDR3 has 13 residues. Here the CDR3 DNA reads TGCAGCGTTTACACAGGTTTTGGCTATGGCTACACCTTC. This sequence encodes CSVYTGFGYGYTF.